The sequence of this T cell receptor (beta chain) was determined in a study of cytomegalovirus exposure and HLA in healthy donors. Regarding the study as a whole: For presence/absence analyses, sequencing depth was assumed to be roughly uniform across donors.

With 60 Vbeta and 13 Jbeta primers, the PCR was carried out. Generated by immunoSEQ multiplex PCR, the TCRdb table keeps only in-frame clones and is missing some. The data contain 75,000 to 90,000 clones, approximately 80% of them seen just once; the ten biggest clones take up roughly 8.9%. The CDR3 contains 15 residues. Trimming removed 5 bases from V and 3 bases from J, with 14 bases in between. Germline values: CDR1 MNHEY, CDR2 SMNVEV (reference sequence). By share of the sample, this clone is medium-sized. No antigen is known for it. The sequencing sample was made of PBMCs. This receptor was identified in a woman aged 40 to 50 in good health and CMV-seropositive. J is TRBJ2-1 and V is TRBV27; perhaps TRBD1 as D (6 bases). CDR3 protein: CASSPQGGVYNEQFF. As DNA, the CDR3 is TGTGCCAGCAGTCCCCAAGGGGGAGTCTACAATGAGCAGTTCTTC.